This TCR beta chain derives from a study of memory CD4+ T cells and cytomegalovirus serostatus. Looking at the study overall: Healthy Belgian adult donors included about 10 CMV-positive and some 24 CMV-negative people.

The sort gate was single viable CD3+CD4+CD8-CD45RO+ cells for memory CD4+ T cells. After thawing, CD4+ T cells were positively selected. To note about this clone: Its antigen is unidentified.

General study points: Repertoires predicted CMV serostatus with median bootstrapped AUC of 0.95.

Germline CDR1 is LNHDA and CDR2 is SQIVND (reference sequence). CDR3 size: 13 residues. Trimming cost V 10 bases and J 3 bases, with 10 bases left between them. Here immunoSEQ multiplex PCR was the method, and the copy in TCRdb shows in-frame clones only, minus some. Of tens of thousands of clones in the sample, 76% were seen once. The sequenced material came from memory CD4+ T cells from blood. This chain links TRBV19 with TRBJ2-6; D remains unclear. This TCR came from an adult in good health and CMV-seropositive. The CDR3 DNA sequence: TGTGCCACTGCGGCAGGTGGGGCCAACGTCCTGACTTTC. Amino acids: CATAAGGANVLTF.